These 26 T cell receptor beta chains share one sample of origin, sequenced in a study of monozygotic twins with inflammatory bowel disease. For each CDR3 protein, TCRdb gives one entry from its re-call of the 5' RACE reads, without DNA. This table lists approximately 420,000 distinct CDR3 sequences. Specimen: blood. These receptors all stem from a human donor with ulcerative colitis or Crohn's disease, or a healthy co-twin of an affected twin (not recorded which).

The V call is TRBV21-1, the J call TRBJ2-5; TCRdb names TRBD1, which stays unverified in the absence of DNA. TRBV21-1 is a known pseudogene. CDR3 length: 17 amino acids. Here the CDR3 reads CASSKADRTRGKETQYF.

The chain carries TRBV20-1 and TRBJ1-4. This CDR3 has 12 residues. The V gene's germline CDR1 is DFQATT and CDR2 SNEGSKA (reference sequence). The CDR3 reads CSAPKGTEKLFF.

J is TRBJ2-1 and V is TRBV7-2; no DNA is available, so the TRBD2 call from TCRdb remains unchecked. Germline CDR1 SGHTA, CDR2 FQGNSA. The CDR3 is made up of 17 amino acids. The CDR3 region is CASSPFTLAGNRNEQFF.

The CDR3 is CASSPRAGGAFGEQFF. This chain uses TRBV18 with TRBJ2-1; as DNA is missing, the TRBD2 call by TCRdb cannot be tested. Germline CDR1 reads KGHSH; CDR2 reads LQKENI. The CDR3 sequence is 16 residues long.

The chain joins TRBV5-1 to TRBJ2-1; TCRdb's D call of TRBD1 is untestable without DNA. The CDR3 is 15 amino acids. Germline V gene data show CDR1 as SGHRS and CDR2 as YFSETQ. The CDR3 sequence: CASSRQGGVNNEQFF.

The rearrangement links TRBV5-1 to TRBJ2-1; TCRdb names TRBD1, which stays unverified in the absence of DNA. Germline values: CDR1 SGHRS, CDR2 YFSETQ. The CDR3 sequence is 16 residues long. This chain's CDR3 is CASSSMRDILSNEQFF.

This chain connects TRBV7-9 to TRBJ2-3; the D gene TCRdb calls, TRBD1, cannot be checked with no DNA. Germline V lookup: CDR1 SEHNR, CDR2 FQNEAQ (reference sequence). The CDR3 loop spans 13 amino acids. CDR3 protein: CASSRMGLDTQYF.

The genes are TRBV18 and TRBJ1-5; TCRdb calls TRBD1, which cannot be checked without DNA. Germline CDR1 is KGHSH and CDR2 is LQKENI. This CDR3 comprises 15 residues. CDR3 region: CASSRTGTGNQPQHF.

CDR3 sequence reads: CASSEMPIYEQYF. The chain uses TRBV2 and TRBJ2-7. The CDR3 spans 13 residues. Germline V lookup: CDR1 SNHLY, CDR2 FYNNEI.

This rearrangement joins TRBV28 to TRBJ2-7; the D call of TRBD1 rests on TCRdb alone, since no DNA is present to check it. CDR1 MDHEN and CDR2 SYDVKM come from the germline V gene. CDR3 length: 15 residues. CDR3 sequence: CASSLDRGPSYEQYF.

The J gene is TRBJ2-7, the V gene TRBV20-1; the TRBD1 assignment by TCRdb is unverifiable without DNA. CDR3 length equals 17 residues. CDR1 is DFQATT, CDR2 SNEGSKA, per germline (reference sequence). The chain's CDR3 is CSARDIQGTQAATEQYF.

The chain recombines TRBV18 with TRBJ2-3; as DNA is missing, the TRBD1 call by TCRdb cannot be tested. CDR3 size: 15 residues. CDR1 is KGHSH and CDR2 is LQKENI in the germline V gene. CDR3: CASSLRGAGRDTQYF.

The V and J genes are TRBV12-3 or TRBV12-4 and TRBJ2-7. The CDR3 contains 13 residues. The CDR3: CASSSPKVVEQYF.

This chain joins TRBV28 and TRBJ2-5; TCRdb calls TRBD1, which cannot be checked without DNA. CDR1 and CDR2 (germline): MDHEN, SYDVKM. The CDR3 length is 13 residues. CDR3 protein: CASSDRGLETQYF.

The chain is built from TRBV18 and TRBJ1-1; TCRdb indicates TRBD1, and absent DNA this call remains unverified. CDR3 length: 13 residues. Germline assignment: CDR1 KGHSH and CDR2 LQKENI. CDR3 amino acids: CASSPPSVPEAFF.

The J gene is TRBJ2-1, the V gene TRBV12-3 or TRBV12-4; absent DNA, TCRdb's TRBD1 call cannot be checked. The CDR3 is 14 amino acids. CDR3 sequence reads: CASSLGQGIPEQFF.

CDR3 protein: CASSLQGTQNTEAFF. The V and J genes are TRBV5-5 and TRBJ1-1. The CDR3 has 15 amino acids. Germline loops: CDR1 SGHKS, CDR2 YYEKEE (reference sequence).

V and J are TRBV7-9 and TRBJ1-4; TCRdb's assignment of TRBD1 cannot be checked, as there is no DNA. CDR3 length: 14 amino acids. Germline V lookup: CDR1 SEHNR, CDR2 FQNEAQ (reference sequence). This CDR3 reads CASSGSGGQEKLFF. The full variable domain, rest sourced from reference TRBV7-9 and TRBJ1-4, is DTGVSQNPRHKITKRGQNVTFRCDPISEHNRLYWYRQTLGQGPEFLTYFQNEAQLEKSRLLSDRFSAERPKGSFSTLEIQRTEQGDSAMYLCASSGSGGQEKLFFGSGTQLSVL.

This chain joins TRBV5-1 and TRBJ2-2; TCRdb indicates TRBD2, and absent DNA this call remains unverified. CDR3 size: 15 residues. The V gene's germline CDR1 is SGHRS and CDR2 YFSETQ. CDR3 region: CASSSSSAGTGELFF.

CDR3 in amino acids: CASSLGALGSTYEQYF. The chain carries TRBV7-8 and TRBJ2-7; TCRdb reports TRBD2, a call that lacks DNA to check it against. This CDR3 is built from 16 residues. The V gene's germline CDR1 is SGHVS and CDR2 FQNEAQ. Full variable domain (missing parts from reference TRBV7-8 and TRBJ2-7): GAGVSQSPRYKVAKRGQDVALRCDPISGHVSLFWYQQALGQGPEFLTYFQNEAQLDKSGLPSDRFFAERPEGSVSTLKIQRTQQEDSAVYLCASSLGALGSTYEQYFGPGTRLTVT.

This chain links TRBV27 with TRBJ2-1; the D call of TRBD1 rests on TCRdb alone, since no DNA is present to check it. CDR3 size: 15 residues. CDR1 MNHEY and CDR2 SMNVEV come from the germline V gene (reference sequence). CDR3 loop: CASRGAGPSYNEQFF.

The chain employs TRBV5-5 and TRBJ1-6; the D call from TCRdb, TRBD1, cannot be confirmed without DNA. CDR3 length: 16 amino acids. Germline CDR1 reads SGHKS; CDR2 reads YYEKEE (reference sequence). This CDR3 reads CASSGGQLSYNSPLHF.

The CDR3 here is CATTLGQGSSGANVLTF. The chain joins TRBV24-1 to TRBJ2-6; without DNA, the TCRdb call of TRBD1 cannot be checked. Germline lookup yields CDR1 KGHDR and CDR2 SFDVKD. The CDR3 runs 17 residues.

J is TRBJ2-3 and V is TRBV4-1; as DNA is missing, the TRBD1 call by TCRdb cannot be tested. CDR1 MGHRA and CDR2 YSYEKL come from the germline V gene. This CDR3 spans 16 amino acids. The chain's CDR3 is CASSQDMRGSTDTQYF.

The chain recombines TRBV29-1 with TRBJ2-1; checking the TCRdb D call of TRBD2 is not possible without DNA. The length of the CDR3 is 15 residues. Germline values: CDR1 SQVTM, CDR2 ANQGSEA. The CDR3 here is CSVESLAGAVNEQFF.

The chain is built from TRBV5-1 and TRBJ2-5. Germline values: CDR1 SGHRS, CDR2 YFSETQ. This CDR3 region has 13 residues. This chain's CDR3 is CASSFTFGETQYF.